Following are 13 T cell receptor beta chains from one sample sequenced in a study of blood T cell repertoires in COVID-19. Clones were sequenced by immunoSEQ multiplex PCR, and TCRdb holds only the in-frame ones, with some missing. There are over 75,000 clones in the sample; roughly 90% occur only once, and about 1.5% lies in the top ten. Sequencing was done on a sample of peripheral blood. The receptors shown here come from a human donor with active COVID-19. The donor label of this sample is uncertain.

The rearrangement links TRBV7-2 to TRBJ1-2, with a weak D call TRBD1 (5 bases). Trimming pared 0 bases from V and 8 bases from J, leaving 10 bases between. The germline V gene has CDR1 SGHTA and CDR2 FQGNSA. The CDR3 runs 13 residues. In DNA form, the CDR3 reads TGTGCCAGCAGCTTAGCCAGGGCGCCAGGCTACACCTTC. Residues: CASSLARAPGYTF.

This clone was found once. The chain is built from TRBV25-1 and TRBJ2-1; TRBD2 might be the D (6 bases). The CDR3 loop spans 16 amino acids. Trimming shortened V by 5 bases and J by 9 bases, and 23 bases separated the two germline ends. Germline V gene lookup returns CDR1 MGHDK and CDR2 SYGVNS. CDR3 sequence (DNA): TGTGCCAGCAGTTTCAGCGTGGGGGGTCGCGAGGGTGAGCAGTTCTTC. This gives the protein CASSFSVGGREGEQFF.

V and J are TRBV28 and TRBJ2-1; 7 bases line up with TRBD2. The V gene's germline CDR1 is MDHEN and CDR2 SYDVKM. This CDR3 region has 22 residues. Trimming at V came to 2 bases and at J to 0 bases, leaving 22 bases not matched to a gene. CDR3 amino acids: CASSLSPRTSLNTQSSYNEQFF. DNA for the CDR3: TGTGCCAGCAGTTTAAGCCCCCGGACTAGTCTCAATACCCAAAGCTCCTACAATGAGCAGTTCTTC.

The V call is TRBV19, the J call TRBJ1-2; D unresolved. This CDR3 spans 14 amino acids. The V and J ends lost 1 base and 8 bases respectively, with 14 bases between them. Germline V lookup: CDR1 LNHDA, CDR2 SQIVND (reference sequence). In DNA form, the CDR3 reads TGTGCCAGTAGTATAGGACATCCTCCTCTGGGCTACACCTTC. It translates to CASSIGHPPLGYTF.

This clone is a singleton in its sample. V gene TRBV5-4 combines with J gene TRBJ2-7, with D perhaps matching TRBD1 (6 bases). Trimming shortened V by 4 bases and J by 2 bases, and 16 bases separated the two germline ends. CDR1 and CDR2 (germline): SGHNT, YYREEE (reference sequence). The CDR3 totals 15 residues. The CDR3 sequence: CASSLNRASAYEQYF. DNA for the CDR3: TGTGCCAGCAGCCTAAACAGGGCTTCTGCCTACGAGCAGTACTTC.

This clone was seen only a few times. This sequence joins TRBV7-6 and TRBJ2-7, with TRBD2 as a possible D gene (6 bases). The ends were cut back, 1 base at V and 3 bases at J, with 16 bases in the middle. This CDR3 comprises 16 residues. Germline V gives CDR1 SGHVS, CDR2 FNYEAQ. The CDR3 sequence is CASSLVSEGTGYEQYF. For the CDR3, the DNA is TGTGCCAGCAGCTTAGTCTCGGAGGGGACGGGCTACGAGCAGTACTTC.

V is TRBV15 and J is TRBJ2-1; TRBD2 matches at 8 bases. The germline V gene encodes CDR1 LNHNV and CDR2 YYDKDF (reference sequence). The CDR3 has 14 amino acids. V was pared by 7 bases and J by 6 bases, with 8 bases of the junction left unmatched. CDR3 DNA sequence: TGTGCCACCAAAAGCGGGAGACTTACCAATGAGCAGTTCTTC. Encoded protein: CATKSGRLTNEQFF.

This sequence joins TRBV6-4 and TRBJ2-6, with D possibly matching TRBD1 (6 bases). Germline CDR1 reads MRHNA; CDR2 reads SNTAGT. Trimming cost V 4 bases and J 3 bases, with 10 bases left between them. The CDR3 length is 15 residues. This CDR3 is CASSVQGFGANVLTF. The DNA of the CDR3 is TGTGCCAGCAGTGTTCAGGGGTTTGGGGCCAACGTCCTGACTTTC.

V gene TRBV19 combines with J gene TRBJ2-2, with D possibly being TRBD2 (5 bases). V was clipped by 5 bases and J by 6 bases, with 10 bases between them. The CDR3 length is 13 residues. The germline CDR1 and CDR2 sequences are LNHDA and SQIVND (reference sequence). The CDR3 DNA is TGTGCCAGTAGTCCGTACGGGGCCGGGGAGCTGTTTTTT. Encoded protein: CASSPYGAGELFF.

The V and J genes are TRBV30 and TRBJ2-1; 8 bases fit TRBD1. The V gene end was trimmed by 7 bases and the J gene end by 4 bases; junction bases not matched to a gene: 6. Per the germline V gene, CDR1 is GTSNPN and CDR2 is SVGIG (reference sequence). CDR3 length: 13 residues. CDR3 region: CASRGQVYNEQFF. For the CDR3, the DNA is TGTGCCTCGAGGGGACAGGTTTACAATGAGCAGTTCTTC.

The rearrangement links TRBV11-3 to TRBJ2-3, with 10 bases identical to TRBD2. V lost 6 bases to trimming and J lost 2 bases; unmatched junction nucleotides: 11. The CDR3 is 17 amino acids. Germline V gene lookup returns CDR1 SGHNT and CDR2 YENEEA. CDR3 DNA: TGTGCCAGCAGTCGCCCGGCCAGCGGGGGGGCCACAGATACGCAGTATTTT. It encodes CASSRPASGGATDTQYF.

V is TRBV10-2 and J is TRBJ1-4, with no clear D. The CDR3 has 13 residues. V lost 3 bases and J lost 3, with 5 bases in between. Germline assignment: CDR1 WSHSY and CDR2 SAAADI. The CDR3: CASSDPANEKLFF. In DNA form, the CDR3 reads TGCGCCAGCAGTGATCCGGCTAATGAAAAACTGTTTTTT.

This clone was counted between two and nine times. The chain has TRBV5-5 and TRBJ1-5; D is possibly TRBD1 (5 bases). Germline CDR1 is SGHKS and CDR2 is YYEKEE (reference sequence). CDR3 length: 16 amino acids. Trimming shortened V by 4 bases and J by 0 bases, and 14 bases separated the two germline ends. The DNA for the CDR3 is TGTGCCAGCAGCCTTACAGGAATCTATAGCAATCAGCCCCAGCATTTT. Translation: CASSLTGIYSNQPQHF.